Detailed here is one T cell receptor (beta chain). Its antigen is not identified. The CDR3 is 14 residues long. With V trimmed by 8 bases and J by 7 bases, 9 bases remained unmatched. In germline, CDR1 is LNHDA, CDR2 SQIVND (reference sequence). This specimen comes from a study of cytomegalovirus exposure and HLA in healthy donors. Profiling relied on immunoSEQ multiplex PCR, and the TCRdb table lists in-frame clones only, not all of them. This sample has 260,000 or so clones, with around 91% found just once. The study's findings and limits: Across donors, most TCRs were seen rarely, yet some public ones were widespread. The tendency of first-cohort TCR clusters to co-occur in the roughly 130 validation repertoires emerged from a later analysis. Listed as cytomegalovirus-associated were 164 TCR beta chains.

This receptor was obtained from a woman under 40 in good health and CMV-seronegative. The sequencing input was PBMCs. The V call is TRBV19, the J call TRBJ2-1; 9 bases are shared with TRBD2. CDR3 nucleotide sequence: TGTGCCAGTGGAGCGGGAGGCCGGGGGAATGAGCAGTTCTTC. Translating gives CASGAGGRGNEQFF.